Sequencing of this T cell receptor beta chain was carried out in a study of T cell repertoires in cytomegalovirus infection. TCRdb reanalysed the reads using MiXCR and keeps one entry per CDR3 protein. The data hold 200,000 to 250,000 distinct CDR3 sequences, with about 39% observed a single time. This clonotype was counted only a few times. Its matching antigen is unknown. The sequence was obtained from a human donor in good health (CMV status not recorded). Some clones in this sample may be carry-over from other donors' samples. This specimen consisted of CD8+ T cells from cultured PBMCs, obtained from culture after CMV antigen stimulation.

CDR3 protein: CASSGGQVNTEAFF. Written as DNA, the CDR3 is TGTGCCAGCAGCGGCGGTCAGGTGAACACTGAAGCTTTCTTT. The rearrangement uses TRBV11-3 and TRBJ1-1, with D hard to call. The germline V and J ends were trimmed by 5 bases and 0 bases, with 10 bases remaining between them. This CDR3 region has 14 residues. CDR1 and CDR2 (germline): SGHNT, YENEEA. Full variable domain (outside the CDR3, taken from reference TRBV11-3 and TRBJ1-1): EAGVVQSPRYKIIEKKQPVAFWCNPISGHNTLYWYLQNLGQGPELLIRYENEEAVDDSQLPKDRFSAERLKGVDSTLKIQPAELGDSAVYLCASSGGQVNTEAFFGQGTRLTVV.